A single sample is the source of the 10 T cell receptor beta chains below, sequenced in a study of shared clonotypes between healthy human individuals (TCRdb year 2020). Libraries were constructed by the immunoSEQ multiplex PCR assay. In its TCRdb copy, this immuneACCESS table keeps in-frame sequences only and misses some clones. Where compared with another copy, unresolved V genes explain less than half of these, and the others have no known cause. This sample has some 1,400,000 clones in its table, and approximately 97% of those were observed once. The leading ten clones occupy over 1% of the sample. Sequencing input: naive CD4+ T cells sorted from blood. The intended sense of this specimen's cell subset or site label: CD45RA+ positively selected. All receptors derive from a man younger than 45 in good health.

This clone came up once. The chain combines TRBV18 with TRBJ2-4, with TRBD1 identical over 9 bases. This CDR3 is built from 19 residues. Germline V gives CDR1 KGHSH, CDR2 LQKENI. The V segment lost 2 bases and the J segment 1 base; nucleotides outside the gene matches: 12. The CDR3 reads CASSPSGTGNLPAKNIQYF. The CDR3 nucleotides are TGTGCCAGCTCACCATCTGGGACAGGGAATCTTCCGGCCAAAAACATTCAGTACTTC.

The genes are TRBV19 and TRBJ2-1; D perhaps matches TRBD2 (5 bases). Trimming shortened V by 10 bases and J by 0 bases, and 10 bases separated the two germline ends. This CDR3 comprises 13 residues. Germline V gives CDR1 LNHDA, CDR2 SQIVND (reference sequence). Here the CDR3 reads CAIGLSSYNEQFF. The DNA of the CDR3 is TGTGCCATCGGACTGAGCTCCTACAATGAGCAGTTCTTC.

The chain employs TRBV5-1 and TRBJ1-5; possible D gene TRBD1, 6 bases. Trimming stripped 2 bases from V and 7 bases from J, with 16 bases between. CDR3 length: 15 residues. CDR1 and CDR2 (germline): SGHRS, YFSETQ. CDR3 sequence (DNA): TGCGCCAGCAGCTTTGCGGGGATCGGGGGCCAGCCCCAGCATTTT. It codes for CASSFAGIGGQPQHF.

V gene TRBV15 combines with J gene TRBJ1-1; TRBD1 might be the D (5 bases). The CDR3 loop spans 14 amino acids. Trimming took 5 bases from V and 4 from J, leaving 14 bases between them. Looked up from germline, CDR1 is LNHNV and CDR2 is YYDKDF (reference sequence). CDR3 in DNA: TGTGCCACCAGCGGGCCGGGGGGTGGCACTGAAGCTTTCTTT. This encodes CATSGPGGGTEAFF.

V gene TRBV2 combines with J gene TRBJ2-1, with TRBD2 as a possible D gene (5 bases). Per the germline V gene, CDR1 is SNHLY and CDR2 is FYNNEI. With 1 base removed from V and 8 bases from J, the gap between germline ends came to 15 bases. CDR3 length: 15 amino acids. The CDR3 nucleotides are TGTGCCAGCAGTGAAGGTTTTAGCGACGTCGATGAGCAGTTCTTC. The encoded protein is CASSEGFSDVDEQFF.

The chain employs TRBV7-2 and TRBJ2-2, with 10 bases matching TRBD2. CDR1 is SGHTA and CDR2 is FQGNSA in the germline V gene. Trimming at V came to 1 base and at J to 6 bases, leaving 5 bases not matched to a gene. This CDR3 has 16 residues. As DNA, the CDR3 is TGTGCCAGCAGCTTAGTAGCTAGCGGGAGTCCCGGGGAGCTGTTTTTT. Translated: CASSLVASGSPGELFF.

The CDR3 spells CASSDEAGSQPQHF. The CDR3 DNA is TGTGCCAGCAGTGACGAGGCAGGGAGTCAGCCCCAGCATTTT. The chain recombines TRBV6-4 with TRBJ1-5; weak D call: TRBD1 (5 bases). The ends were cut back, 2 bases at V and 6 bases at J, with 11 bases in the middle. CDR1 and CDR2 (germline): MRHNA, SNTAGT. The CDR3 length is 14 residues.

CDR3 sequence (DNA): TGTGCCAGCAGCTTAATGACAGCTAACACTGAAGCTTTCTTT. Translation gives CASSLMTANTEAFF. This chain links TRBV7-9 with TRBJ1-1, with D possibly TRBD1 on 5 matching bases. The CDR3 is 14 residues long. CDR1 SEHNR and CDR2 FQNEAQ come from the germline V gene (reference sequence). V lost 2 bases and J lost 2, with 9 bases in between.

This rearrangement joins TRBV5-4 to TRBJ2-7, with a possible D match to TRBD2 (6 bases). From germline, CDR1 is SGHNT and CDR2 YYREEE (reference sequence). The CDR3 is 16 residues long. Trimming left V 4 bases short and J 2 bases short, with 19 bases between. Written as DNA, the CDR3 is TGTGCCAGCAGCCGAGAGGGGACTGGCTGGACCTACGAGCAGTACTTC. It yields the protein CASSREGTGWTYEQYF.

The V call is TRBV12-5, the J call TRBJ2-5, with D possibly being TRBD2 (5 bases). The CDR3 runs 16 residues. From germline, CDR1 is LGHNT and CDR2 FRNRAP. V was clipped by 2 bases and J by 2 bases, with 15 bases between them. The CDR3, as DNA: TGTGCTAGTGGTTTGACCCGTGGACTGGCACAAGAGACCCAGTACTTC. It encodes CASGLTRGLAQETQYF.